The clone carrying this T cell receptor beta chain was recorded a few times. The antigen is undetermined. Germline loops: CDR1 LGHNA, CDR2 YNFKEQ. The CDR3 consists of 15 residues. V was clipped by 2 bases and J by 3 bases, with 11 bases between them. General study points: Tumor Treg TCRs overlapped most with tumor naive CD4+ cells. Whole repertoires were not studied in the larger cohort, only one V-J beta rearrangement.

The sorted Tregs were CD4+CD25+CD127-/low cells. Semi-nested PCR with Nested Universal Primer A followed constant-region reverse priming of full-length variable regions. TCRdb passed the 5' RACE reads through MiXCR, listing each CDR3 protein once. Of about 57,000 distinct CDR3 sequences listed, around 24% are singletons. The source of this sequence is a female donor with breast cancer. The rearrangement links TRBV4-2 to TRBJ2-1; D is ambiguous. The sequenced sample consisted of tumor-infiltrating Tregs sorted from the breast tumor. CDR3 region: CASSQLGGSYNEQFF. The DNA of the CDR3 is TGTGCCAGCAGCCAACTCGGTGGCAGCTACAATGAGCAGTTCTTC.